The clone carrying this T cell receptor beta chain showed up many times. The source of the sample is a study of patients and donors after allogeneic stem cell transplantation. TCRdb recomputed calls from the RT-PCR reads with MiXCR, one row per CDR3 protein. The profile shows 70,000 to 100,000 distinct CDR3 sequences, roughly 5.2% of them singletons. The CDR3 length is 20 residues. Germline V gene sequence: CDR1 SGHRS, CDR2 YFSETQ. V lost 4 bases to trimming and J lost 3 bases; unmatched junction nucleotides: 22. The sequenced sample was blood, either unsorted or a sorted T cell fraction (not recorded which). The sequence came from a human donor who was either an allogeneic HSCT recipient or a stem cell or donor lymphocyte infusion donor (not recorded which). It is not recorded whose cells these are; they may come from a transplant donor. The V gene is TRBV5-1, the J gene TRBJ2-1; 7 bases fit TRBD2. This CDR3 is CASSRAGQILAYEIYNEQFF. CDR3 nucleotide sequence: TGCGCCAGCAGCCGGGCGGGCCAAATACTAGCGTACGAAATCTACAATGAGCAGTTCTTC.